This T cell receptor beta chain is from a study of shared clonotypes between healthy human individuals. This clone is a singleton in its sample. The assay was carried out at the deep level. Study processing details: There were no quality scores in the junction-only immunoSEQ sequences, so filtering differed. Using immunoSEQ multiplex PCR, the repertoire was profiled, and TCRdb retains in-frame clones only, with some absent. V and J calls and clone size follow that table, whereas D and trimming were derived from the DNA. Here the sample spans fewer than 700,000 clones, roughly 95% being singletons. The germline V gene has CDR1 GTSNPN and CDR2 SVGIG (reference sequence). The V and J ends lost 1 base and 4 bases respectively, with 8 bases between them. The length of the CDR3 is 13 residues. Naive CD8 cells, CD45RO-negative and positively selected for CCR7, excluded terminally differentiated effector memory CD45RA+ cells.

This sequence joins TRBV30 and TRBJ1-5, with D unclear. This TCR was sampled from a woman in her 30s in good health. Input material: naive CD8+ T cells sorted from blood. The DNA of the CDR3 is TGTGCCTGGAGTGATAGCTTGAATCAGCCCCAGCATTTT. This sequence encodes CAWSDSLNQPQHF. The complete variable domain, with remaining parts taken from reference TRBV30 and TRBJ1-5, reads SQTIHQWPATLVQPVGSPLSLECTVEGTSNPNLYWYRQAAGRGLQLLFYSVGIGQISSEVPQNLSASRPQDRQFILSSKKLLLSDSGFYLCAWSDSLNQPQHFGDGTRLSIL.